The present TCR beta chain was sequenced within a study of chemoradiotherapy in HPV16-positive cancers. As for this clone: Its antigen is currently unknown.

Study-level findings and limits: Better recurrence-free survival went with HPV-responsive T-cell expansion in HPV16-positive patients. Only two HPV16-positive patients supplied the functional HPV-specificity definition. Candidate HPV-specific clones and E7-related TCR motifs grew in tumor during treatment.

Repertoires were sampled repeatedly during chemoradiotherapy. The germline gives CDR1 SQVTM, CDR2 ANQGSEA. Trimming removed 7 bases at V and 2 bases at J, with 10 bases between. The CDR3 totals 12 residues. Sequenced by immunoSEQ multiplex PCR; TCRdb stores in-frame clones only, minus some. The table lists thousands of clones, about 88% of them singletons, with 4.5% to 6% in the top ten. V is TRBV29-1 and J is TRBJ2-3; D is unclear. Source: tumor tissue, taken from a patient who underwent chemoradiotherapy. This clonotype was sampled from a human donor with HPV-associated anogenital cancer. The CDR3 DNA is TGCAGCGACGTCGGGTCCACAGATACGCAGTATTTT. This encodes CSDVGSTDTQYF.